The 32 T cell receptor beta chains presented below share a single source sample, sequenced in a study of OX40 agonist ivuxolimab in advanced cancers. TCRdb's table, derived via immunoSEQ multiplex PCR, lists solely in-frame clones and lacks some. The sample has around 78,000 clones, around nine tenths seen once. Sequenced material: CD4+ or CD8+ T cells sorted from blood, taken in a trial of the OX40 agonist ivuxolimab. The receptor set was obtained from an adult with an advanced solid tumor such as melanoma, head and neck, liver or kidney cancer.

This chain connects TRBV11-2 to TRBJ1-2, with 7 bases aligning to TRBD1. V was clipped by 5 bases and J by 8 bases; unmatched bases: 11. CDR1 is SGHAT, CDR2 FQNNGV, per germline. This CDR3 spans 14 amino acids. CDR3 nucleotides: TGTGCCAGCAGCAGACGACAGGGCCTTGAGGGCTACACCTTC. Translating it yields CASSRRQGLEGYTF.

V and J are TRBV4-3 and TRBJ2-1; TRBD1 matches 9 bases. Germline CDR1 reads LGHNA; CDR2 reads YSLEER. The CDR3 totals 16 residues. Unmatched junction bases numbered 4, after V lost 1 base and J lost 3 bases. The CDR3 reads CASSQGAGQGYNEQFF. CDR3 in DNA: TGCGCCAGCAGCCAAGGGGCGGGACAGGGCTACAATGAGCAGTTCTTC.

For the CDR3, the DNA is TGTGCCAGCAGCTTAGATGTTATGGGACTAGCGACGGATGAGCAGTTCTTC. Translation: CASSLDVMGLATDEQFF. The rearrangement joins TRBV11-3 to TRBJ2-1; TRBD2 matches at 10 bases. This CDR3 has 17 residues. After removal of 0 bases from V and 8 bases from J, the junction contained 10 bases not matched to a gene. Germline CDR1 reads SGHNT; CDR2 reads YENEEA.

V gene TRBV7-6 combines with J gene TRBJ1-3; D not certain. The CDR3 sequence is 16 residues long. The V end was cut by 1 base, the J end by 4 bases, with 14 bases between. Germline CDR1 SGHVS, CDR2 FNYEAQ. Here the CDR3 DNA reads TGTGCCAGCAGCTTAGAAGGGTCAGTGGGAGGAAACACCATATATTTT. Its translation is CASSLEGSVGGNTIYF.

The CDR3 coding sequence is TGTGCCAGCAGTGAAGCGGCAGTACCTAACTATGGCTACACCTTC. This codes for CASSEAAVPNYGYTF. The genes are TRBV6-1 and TRBJ1-2, with D uncertain. Germline V gives CDR1 MNHNS, CDR2 SASEGT. Trimming removed 0 bases from V and 0 bases from J, with 8 bases in between. CDR3 length: 15 amino acids.

The chain joins TRBV9 to TRBJ2-3, with TRBD2 matching over 9 bases. V shed 2 bases and J 1 base; nucleotides not matched to a gene: 2. In germline, CDR1 is SGDLS, CDR2 YYNGEE. This CDR3 region has 15 residues. DNA of the CDR3: TGTGCCAGCAGCGTTAGCGGGAGTGGCACAGATACGCAGTATTTT. This translates into CASSVSGSGTDTQYF. The complete variable domain, with remaining parts taken from reference TRBV9 and TRBJ2-3, reads DSGVTQTPKHLITATGQRVTLRCSPRSGDLSVYWYQQSLDQGLQFLIQYYNGEERAKGNILERFSAQQFPDLHSELNLSSLELGDSALYFCASSVSGSGTDTQYFGPGTRLTVL.

The CDR3 nucleotides are TGTGCCAGCACGTATAGCAATCAGCCCCAGCATTTT. Its protein is CASTYSNQPQHF. This chain connects TRBV28 to TRBJ1-5; D ambiguous. V dropped 7 bases and J dropped 0 bases, with 4 bases sitting between them. The germline V gene encodes CDR1 MDHEN and CDR2 SYDVKM. The CDR3 has 12 amino acids.

The rearrangement uses TRBV7-2 and TRBJ1-6, with D maybe TRBD1 (6 bases). CDR3 length equals 18 residues. CDR1 and CDR2 from the germline V gene are SGHTA and FQGNSA. Deletions cut 1 base from V and 9 bases from J, with 22 bases between. The CDR3 region is CASSLGGSGGPVGSPLHF. The CDR3 region has the DNA TGTGCCAGCAGCTTAGGCGGGTCTGGGGGGCCGGTAGGTTCACCCCTCCACTTT.

The V gene is TRBV25-1, the J gene TRBJ1-1; D might be TRBD1 (6 bases). There are 15 residues in the CDR3. Germline CDR1 MGHDK, CDR2 SYGVNS. V was cut by 1 base and J by 0 bases, with 9 bases left in between. CDR3 coding DNA: TGTGCCAGCAGTGAATCGGGGGCCCTGAACACTGAAGCTTTCTTT. Protein sequence: CASSESGALNTEAFF.

The J gene is TRBJ1-4, the V gene TRBV28; TRBD1 is a possible D gene (5 bases). The CDR3 has 14 amino acids. The V end lost 1 base, the J end lost 8 bases, and 11 bases lay between the germline ends. Germline-derived CDR1 and CDR2 are MDHEN and SYDVKM. The CDR3 loop reads CASSLFRAEEKLFF. The CDR3 nucleotides read TGTGCCAGCAGTTTATTCAGGGCAGAAGAAAAACTGTTTTTT.

V and J are TRBV7-2 and TRBJ2-5; the match to TRBD2 covers 7 bases. The CDR3 is made up of 16 amino acids. The V gene end was trimmed by 0 bases and the J gene end by 1 base; junction bases not matched to a gene: 5. CDR1 and CDR2 (germline): SGHTA, FQGNSA. CDR3 nucleotide sequence: TGTGCCAGCAGCTTAGCCGGGGGGAACCTCCAAGAGACCCAGTACTTC. Translating it yields CASSLAGGNLQETQYF.

The V gene is TRBV5-4, the J gene TRBJ1-2; the match to TRBD1 covers 7 bases. The V segment lost 6 bases and the J segment 2 bases; nucleotides outside the gene matches: 7. Germline V CDR1 and CDR2: SGHNT, YYREEE (reference sequence). This CDR3 is built from 14 residues. The CDR3 region has the DNA TGTGCCAGCAACCGGGACAGCTCAAACTATGGCTACACCTTC. Protein sequence: CASNRDSSNYGYTF.

The rearrangement uses TRBV4-2 and TRBJ2-2; D gene unclear. Germline loops: CDR1 LGHNA, CDR2 YNFKEQ. The CDR3 extends over 17 amino acids. Trimming shortened V by 1 base and J by 0 bases, and 12 bases separated the two germline ends. In DNA, the CDR3 is TGTGCCAGCAGCCAAGTTGTGGGTCCCGCGAACACCGGGGAGCTGTTTTTT. It encodes CASSQVVGPANTGELFF.

This rearrangement joins TRBV28 to TRBJ2-3; maybe TRBD2 (5 bases). The ends were cut back, 0 bases at V and 0 bases at J, with 10 bases in the middle. This CDR3 has 16 amino acids. Germline V gives CDR1 MDHEN, CDR2 SYDVKM. The CDR3 loop is CASSLWASLSTDTQYF. Here the CDR3 DNA reads TGTGCCAGCAGTTTATGGGCTAGCCTCAGCACAGATACGCAGTATTTT.

J is TRBJ2-1 and V is TRBV7-9, with TRBD2 identical over 8 bases. CDR1 and CDR2 from the germline V gene are SEHNR and FQNEAQ (reference sequence). The CDR3 is made up of 15 amino acids. Trimming cost V 1 base and J 5 bases; bases outside gene matches: 4. Here the CDR3 reads CASSLGGLANNEQFF. The CDR3 nucleotides are TGTGCCAGCAGCTTAGGTGGACTAGCCAACAATGAGCAGTTCTTC.

The V and J genes are TRBV6-6 and TRBJ2-4; the match to TRBD2 covers 10 bases. Trimming at V came to 5 bases and at J to 0 bases, leaving 4 bases not matched to a gene. The CDR3 spans 16 residues. Germline V CDR1 and CDR2: MNHNY, SVGAGI (reference sequence). CDR3: CASSASGSLAKNIQYF. In DNA, the CDR3 is TGTGCCAGCAGTGCTAGCGGGAGTCTAGCCAAAAACATTCAGTACTTC.

Only a few counts were recorded for this clone. J is TRBJ2-2 and V is TRBV7-2; D uncertain. This CDR3 comprises 15 residues. V lost 5 bases to trimming and J lost 3 bases, with 13 bases between them. In germline, CDR1 is SGHTA, CDR2 FQGNSA. As DNA, the CDR3 is TGTGCCAGCAGCCCCCAGAGTCGGCACACCGGGGAGCTGTTTTTT. Translation: CASSPQSRHTGELFF.

The chain combines TRBV19 with TRBJ1-5, with 9 bases fitting TRBD1. The CDR3 spans 16 residues. Germline V gene data show CDR1 as LNHDA and CDR2 as SQIVND (reference sequence). V shed 5 bases and J 5 bases; nucleotides not matched to a gene: 10. CDR3: CASSGTGRIGYQPQHF. The CDR3 DNA sequence: TGTGCCAGTAGTGGGACAGGGCGAATAGGGTATCAGCCCCAGCATTTT.

The V gene is TRBV7-2, the J gene TRBJ2-6, with D maybe TRBD2 (7 bases). The CDR3 consists of 16 residues. The germline V and J ends were trimmed by 5 bases and 2 bases, with 13 bases remaining between them. Germline V gene data show CDR1 as SGHTA and CDR2 as FQGNSA. The CDR3 sequence: CASSLGGGAGANVLTF. The CDR3, as DNA: TGTGCCAGCAGCCTTGGGGGGGGCGCTGGGGCCAACGTCCTGACTTTC.

The chain carries TRBV13 and TRBJ2-7; 7 bases are shared with TRBD1. CDR3 length: 14 residues. Germline V gives CDR1 PRHDT, CDR2 FYEKMQ (reference sequence). With V trimmed by 5 bases and J by 6 bases, 10 bases remained unmatched. The CDR3 DNA reads TGTGCCAGCAGCCGTAGGACAGGCCGGGGCGAGCAGTACTTC. Protein product: CASSRRTGRGEQYF.

This rearrangement joins TRBV7-6 to TRBJ2-7; D perhaps matches TRBD2 (6 bases). Trimming shortened V by 5 bases and J by 0 bases, and 14 bases separated the two germline ends. Germline V gives CDR1 SGHVS, CDR2 FNYEAQ. The CDR3 loop spans 15 amino acids. The CDR3 loop is CASSPGLTSSYEQYF. CDR3 in DNA: TGTGCCAGCAGCCCGGGACTTACAAGCTCCTACGAGCAGTACTTC.

The chain combines TRBV6-1 with TRBJ1-1; the match to TRBD1 covers 8 bases. The CDR3 covers 13 residues. Germline V lookup: CDR1 MNHNS, CDR2 SASEGT. V dropped 6 bases and J dropped 4; count of bases not matched to a gene: 4. The CDR3, as DNA: TGTGCCAGCAGCGGACAGGGTCTCACTGAAGCTTTCTTT. Translated: CASSGQGLTEAFF.

The chain links TRBV25-1 to TRBJ2-5; 8 bases align to TRBD2. Germline V gives CDR1 MGHDK, CDR2 SYGVNS. The V gene end was trimmed by 1 base and the J gene end by 2 bases; junction bases not matched to a gene: 3. The CDR3 length is 15 residues. The CDR3: CASSEWGLEQETQYF. The DNA of the CDR3 is TGTGCCAGCAGTGAATGGGGACTAGAACAAGAGACCCAGTACTTC.

This chain links TRBV10-1 with TRBJ2-6; D is possibly TRBD1 (5 bases). V was cut by 9 bases and J by 2 bases, with 11 bases left in between. The CDR3 has 14 residues. The germline V gene encodes CDR1 WNHNN and CDR2 SYGVQD (reference sequence). CDR3: CASSQGTGANVLTF. CDR3 bases: TGCGCCAGTTCTCAGGGTACTGGGGCCAACGTCCTGACTTTC.

The chain couples TRBV2 to TRBJ1-2; no firm D call. Trimming shortened V by 6 bases and J by 0 bases, and 11 bases separated the two germline ends. The CDR3 runs 14 residues. Germline V gene data show CDR1 as SNHLY and CDR2 as FYNNEI. The CDR3 DNA follows: TGTGCCAGCAGGTCGGGTGGGTCTAACTATGGCTACACCTTC. It encodes CASRSGGSNYGYTF.

This clone was picked up one time. The chain recombines TRBV5-8 with TRBJ2-7, with a weak D call TRBD1 (6 bases). The CDR3 totals 14 residues. Germline V gene data show CDR1 as SGHTS and CDR2 as YDEGEE. The V end lost 0 bases, the J end lost 3 bases, and 10 bases lay between the germline ends. The CDR3 DNA sequence: TGTGCCAGCAGCTTGGTGGGCAGGGGCTACGAGCAGTACTTC. Its translation: CASSLVGRGYEQYF.

V gene TRBV7-9 combines with J gene TRBJ2-5; D is ambiguous. CDR1 is SEHNR and CDR2 is FQNEAQ in the germline V gene (reference sequence). The CDR3 length is 13 residues. V was shortened by 5 bases and J by 5 bases, with 12 bases between the two germline ends. This CDR3 is CASSPMSGETQYF. CDR3 nucleotide sequence: TGTGCCAGCAGCCCCATGTCCGGCGAGACCCAGTACTTC.

The chain has TRBV18 and TRBJ2-1; 7 positions match TRBD2. Germline CDR1 KGHSH, CDR2 LQKENI. Trimming took 3 bases from V and 0 from J; bases not matched to a gene: 5. This CDR3 comprises 16 residues. CDR3 coding DNA: TGTGCCAGCTCACCCAGCGGGATGGGCTCCTACAATGAGCAGTTCTTC. Protein: CASSPSGMGSYNEQFF. Full variable domain (remainder filled in from reference TRBV18 and TRBJ2-1): NAGVMQNPRHLVRRRGQEARLRCSPMKGHSHVYWYRQLPEEGLKFMVYLQKENIIDESGMPKERFSAEFPKEGPSILRIQQVVRGDSAAYFCASSPSGMGSYNEQFFGPGTRLTVL.

The chain is built from TRBV19 and TRBJ1-2; D gene unclear. CDR3 length equals 13 residues. The germline CDR1 and CDR2 sequences are LNHDA and SQIVND (reference sequence). V lost 3 bases and J lost 5, with 10 bases in between. CDR3 loop: CASSMGSLYGYTF. DNA of the CDR3: TGTGCCAGTAGTATGGGGTCGCTATATGGCTACACCTTC.

The chain joins TRBV19 to TRBJ2-7, with D perhaps assigned TRBD1 or TRBD2 (5 bases each). Germline values: CDR1 LNHDA, CDR2 SQIVND (reference sequence). The V end was cut by 4 bases, the J end by 4 bases, with 14 bases between. CDR3 size: 14 residues. CDR3 bases: TGTGCCAGTAGTAAACGGGACGGATCGTACGAGCAGTACTTC. As protein: CASSKRDGSYEQYF.

In this sample, this clone turned up a few times. This chain joins TRBV5-1 and TRBJ2-3, with D uncertain. The CDR3 totals 14 residues. CDR1 and CDR2 from the germline V gene are SGHRS and YFSETQ. Trimming pared 2 bases from V and 0 bases from J, leaving 7 bases between. CDR3 coding DNA: TGCGCCAGCAGCTTCCCGGCTAGCACAGATACGCAGTATTTT. It codes for CASSFPASTDTQYF.

The chain couples TRBV19 to TRBJ2-7; 10 bases match TRBD2. Germline CDR1 is LNHDA and CDR2 is SQIVND (reference sequence). V was clipped by 11 bases and J by 1 base; unmatched bases: 20. There are 18 residues in the CDR3. CDR3 residues: CASSITQSGRAPSYEQYF. CDR3 coding DNA: TGTGCCTCGTCTATAACCCAAAGCGGGAGGGCCCCTTCCTACGAGCAGTACTTC.